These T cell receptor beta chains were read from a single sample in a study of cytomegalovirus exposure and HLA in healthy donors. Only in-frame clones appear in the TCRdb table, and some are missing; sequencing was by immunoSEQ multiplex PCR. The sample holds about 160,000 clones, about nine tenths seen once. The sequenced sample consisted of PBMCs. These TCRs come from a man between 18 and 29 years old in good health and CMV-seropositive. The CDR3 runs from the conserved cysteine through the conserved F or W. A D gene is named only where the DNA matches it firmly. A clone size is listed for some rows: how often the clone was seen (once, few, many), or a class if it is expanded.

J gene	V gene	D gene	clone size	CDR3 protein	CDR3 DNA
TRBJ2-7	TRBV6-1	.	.	CASSGTANYEQYF	TGTGCCAGCAGTGGGACAGCAAACTACGAGCAGTACTTC
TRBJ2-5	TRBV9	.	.	CASSVGIRGPETQYF	TGTGCCAGCAGCGTAGGGATCAGGGGTCCGGAGACCCAGTACTTC
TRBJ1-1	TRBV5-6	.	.	CASNPQGLDTEAFF	TGTGCCAGCAACCCACAGGGATTGGACACTGAAGCTTTCTTT
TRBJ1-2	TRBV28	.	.	CASSRGGATNYGYTF	TGTGCCAGCAGCCGCGGGGGAGCGACTAACTATGGCTACACCTTC
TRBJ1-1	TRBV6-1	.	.	CASSEAGRPEGTEAFF	TGTGCCAGCAGTGAAGCTGGCAGGCCTGAGGGCACTGAAGCTTTCTTT
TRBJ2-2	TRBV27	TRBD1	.	CASSSGTGQPGELFF	TGTGCCAGCAGCTCCGGGACAGGGCAACCCGGGGAGCTGTTTTTT
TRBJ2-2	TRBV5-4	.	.	CASSTPNTGELFF	TGTGCCAGCTCAACACCGAACACCGGGGAGCTGTTTTTT
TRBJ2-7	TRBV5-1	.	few	CASRGQGYEQYF	TGCGCCAGCAGGGGGCAGGGCTACGAGCAGTACTTC
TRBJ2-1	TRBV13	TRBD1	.	CASSFRDRSYNEQFF	TGTGCCAGCAGCTTCCGGGACAGAAGCTACAATGAGCAGTTCTTC
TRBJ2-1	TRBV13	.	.	CASSSRQAGGYNEQFF	TGTGCCAGCAGCTCCCGCCAGGCAGGGGGGTACAATGAGCAGTTCTTC
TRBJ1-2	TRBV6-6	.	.	CASSYPSPRYTF	TGTGCCAGCAGTTACCCTTCACCACGGTACACCTTC
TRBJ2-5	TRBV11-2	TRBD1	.	CASSLGRQGAWETQYF	TGTGCCAGCAGCTTAGGGAGACAGGGGGCATGGGAGACCCAGTACTTC
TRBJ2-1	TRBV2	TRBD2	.	CASSEIGGSYNEQFF	TGTGCCAGCAGTGAGATTGGCGGGAGTTACAATGAGCAGTTCTTC
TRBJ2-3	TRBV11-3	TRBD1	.	CASSLSGGTGTDTQYF	TGTGCCAGCAGCTTAAGTGGAGGGACAGGGACAGATACGCAGTATTTT
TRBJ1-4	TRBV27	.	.	CASGRGYEKLFF	TGTGCCAGCGGTCGCGGTTATGAAAAACTGTTTTTT
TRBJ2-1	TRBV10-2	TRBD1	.	CASSGQGDEQFF	TGCGCCAGCAGTGGACAGGGCGATGAGCAGTTCTTC
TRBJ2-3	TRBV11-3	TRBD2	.	CASSPTSGRGDTQYF	TGTGCCAGCAGTCCGACTAGCGGAAGAGGGGATACGCAGTATTTT
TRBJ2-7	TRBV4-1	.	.	CASGNRAGQRPYEQYF	TGCGCCAGCGGGAACAGGGCGGGACAGAGGCCCTACGAGCAGTACTTC
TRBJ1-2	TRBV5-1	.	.	CASSLLAGETYGYTF	TGCGCCAGCAGCTTGTTGGCTGGAGAGACCTATGGCTACACCTTC
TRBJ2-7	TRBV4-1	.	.	CASSQLRGGTYEQYF	TGCGCCAGCAGCCAATTACGGGGAGGCACCTACGAGCAGTACTTC
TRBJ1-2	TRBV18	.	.	CASSPGRADYGYTF	TGTGCCAGCTCACCGGGGAGGGCGGACTATGGCTACACCTTC
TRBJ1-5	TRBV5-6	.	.	CASSLGPPLSNQPQHF	TGTGCCAGCAGCTTGGGTCCTCCCCTCAGCAATCAGCCCCAGCATTTT
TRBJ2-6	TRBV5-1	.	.	CASSLDPTTTGANVLTF	TGCGCCAGCAGCTTGGATCCGACTACTACTGGGGCCAACGTCCTGACTTTC
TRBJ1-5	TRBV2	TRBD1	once	CASSLTGFGNSNQPQHF	TGTGCCAGCAGTTTGACAGGGTTCGGCAATAGCAATCAGCCCCAGCATTTT
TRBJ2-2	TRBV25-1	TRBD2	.	CASSEGVLAGGTGELFF	TGTGCCAGCAGTGAAGGGGTATTAGCGGGAGGGACCGGGGAGCTGTTTTTT
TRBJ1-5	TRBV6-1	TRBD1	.	CASKGGQTNQPQHF	TGTGCCAGCAAAGGGGGACAGACCAATCAGCCCCAGCATTTT
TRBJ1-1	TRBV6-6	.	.	CASSYGRQNTEAFF	TGTGCCAGCAGTTACGGCAGACAGAACACTGAAGCTTTCTTT
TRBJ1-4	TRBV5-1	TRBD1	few	CASSLGQGKDEKLFF	TGCGCCAGCAGCTTGGGACAGGGGAAGGACGAAAAACTGTTTTTT
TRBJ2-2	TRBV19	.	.	CASIAGQGGTGELFF	TGTGCCAGTATCGCTGGGCAGGGTGGCACCGGGGAGCTGTTTTTT
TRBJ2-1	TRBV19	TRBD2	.	CASSTSGTSVGNEQFF	TGTGCCAGTAGTACCTCTGGGACTAGCGTCGGCAATGAGCAGTTCTTC
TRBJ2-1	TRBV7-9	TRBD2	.	CASRPSGRSYNEQFF	TGTGCCAGCAGACCTAGCGGGAGATCCTACAATGAGCAGTTCTTC
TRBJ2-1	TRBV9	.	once	CASSVGSGGNEQFF	TGTGCCAGCAGCGTAGGTTCTGGAGGCAATGAGCAGTTCTTC
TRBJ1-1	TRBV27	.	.	CASSYTGRETEAFF	TGTGCCAGCAGTTATACAGGGAGGGAAACTGAAGCTTTCTTT
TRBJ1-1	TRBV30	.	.	CAWSVRGGNTEAFF	TGTGCCTGGAGTGTACGCGGGGGAAACACTGAAGCTTTCTTT
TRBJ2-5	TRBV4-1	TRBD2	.	CASSQTISGGTQETQYF	TGCGCCAGCAGCCAAACCATCTCGGGAGGGACACAAGAGACCCAGTACTTC
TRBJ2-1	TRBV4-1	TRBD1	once	CASSQGTGGYNEQFF	TGCGCCAGCAGCCAAGGGACAGGGGGCTACAATGAGCAGTTCTTC
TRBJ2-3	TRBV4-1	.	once	CASRQQGGLASTDTQYF	TGCGCCAGCAGACAACAAGGCGGGTTAGCGAGTACAGATACGCAGTATTTT
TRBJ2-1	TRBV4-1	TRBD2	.	CASSPPAGSYNEQFF	TGCGCCAGCAGTCCACCAGCGGGATCCTACAATGAGCAGTTCTTC
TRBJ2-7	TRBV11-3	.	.	CASSLVRSRKYYEQYF	TGTGCCAGCAGCTTAGTCCGGTCGCGGAAATACTACGAGCAGTACTTC
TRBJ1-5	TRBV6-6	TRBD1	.	CASRRQGGNQPQHF	TGTGCCAGCAGACGTCAGGGGGGCAATCAGCCCCAGCATTTT